This T cell receptor beta chain appears in the sequencing data of a study of T cell responses to AZD1222 COVID-19 vaccine. Germline CDR1 is SGHDT and CDR2 is YYEEEE. This CDR3 comprises 13 residues. V was cut by 0 bases and J by 5 bases, with 5 bases left in between. Study findings and constraints: The study reported that nearly half of spike-specific TCRs target unmutated variant regions. There were vaccine-associated CD4 TCRs across spike, dominant at 160-218 and 743-854. The donors showed a predominance of white British ancestry and of females, with possible underestimation of clonal diversity.

Profiled with immunoSEQ multiplex PCR; TCRdb holds only in-frame clones, not every one. Counted here are 120,000 to 150,000 clones, roughly 91% occurring once; the ten biggest clones make up 1.5% to 2%. Of note for this clone: No antigen is known for it.

This specimen consisted of peripheral blood, obtained on day 0 of AZD1222 vaccination. This TCR came from an adult in good health. The chain couples TRBV5-6 to TRBJ1-4; D gene unclear. CDR3 sequence (DNA): TGTGCCAGCAGCTTGGGCCGGAATGAAAAACTGTTTTTT. As protein: CASSLGRNEKLFF.